The clone carrying this T cell receptor (beta chain) was recorded a few times. These data originate in a study of T-cell reconstitution after alpha-beta-depleted transplantation in children. A TCRbeta library incorporating unique molecular identifiers was prepared. TCRdb reprocessed the PCR reads via MiXCR and lists one record per CDR3 protein. The repertoire holds around 400,000 distinct CDR3 sequences, with roughly 20% as singletons. The CDR3 length is 14 residues. Germline CDR1 is SNHLY and CDR2 is FYNNEI. Trimming pared 4 bases from V and 0 bases from J, leaving 7 bases between. This specimen consisted of PBMCs from the stem cell graft donor, obtained from the stem cell graft. The receptor comes from a human donor who donated a stem cell graft to a child with acute myeloid leukemia. The V and J genes are TRBV2 and TRBJ1-5; no clear D. CDR3 amino acids: CASSGPNSNQPQHF. The DNA for the CDR3 is TGTGCCAGCAGTGGTCCAAATAGCAATCAGCCCCAGCATTTT.